Shown below are 24 T cell receptor beta chains from a single sample sequenced in a study of blood T cell repertoires in COVID-19 (dated by TCRdb to about 2020). The library was obtained by the immunoSEQ multiplex PCR assay. What TCRdb holds here is the immuneACCESS table cut down to in-frame rearrangements. Part of the clones is not present; checked against another copy, under half of the missing clones reflect an unresolved V gene, and the others are unexplained. Across this sample there are 100,000 to 150,000 clones, with about four fifths seen only once. The ten largest clones represent about a sixth of the sample. Material: peripheral blood. All receptors come from a man in his thirties or forties with COVID-19, enrolled during active disease.

The DNA of the CDR3 is TGTGCCAGCAGCGGAACAGGGGGCGCTGACTATGGCTACACCTTC. It translates to CASSGTGGADYGYTF. The chain joins TRBV9 to TRBJ1-2; the match to TRBD1 covers 9 bases. There are 15 residues in the CDR3. The germline gives CDR1 SGDLS, CDR2 YYNGEE. The J segment lost 3 bases and the V segment lost 3 bases, leaving 6 bases of the junction unmatched.

V usage is TRBV3-1 (or the pseudogene TRBV3-2) and J usage is TRBJ1-6; 7 bases match TRBD1. CDR3 length: 15 residues. In germline, CDR1 is LGHDT, CDR2 YNNKEL (reference sequence). With 0 bases clipped from V and 7 bases from J, the junction kept 3 bases outside the gene matches. The CDR3: CASSQDDRENSPLHF. The DNA of the CDR3 is TGTGCCAGCAGCCAAGATGACAGGGAAAATTCACCCCTCCACTTT.

The genes are TRBV6-5 and TRBJ2-7, with D possibly matching TRBD1 (6 bases). Germline loops: CDR1 MNHEY, CDR2 SVGAGI. CDR3 length equals 14 residues. The V end was cut by 6 bases, the J end by 7 bases, with 19 bases between. CDR3 sequence: CASSHQDSGREQYF. The CDR3 DNA reads TGTGCCAGCAGCCATCAGGACAGTGGAAGGGAGCAGTACTTC.

The CDR3: CATSDSDRYEQYF. DNA for the CDR3: TGTGCCACCAGTGACTCGGACAGGTACGAGCAGTACTTC. The rearrangement uses TRBV24-1 and TRBJ2-7, with 7 bases that match TRBD1. CDR3 size: 13 residues. The V segment lost 4 bases and the J segment 4 bases; nucleotides outside the gene matches: 3. Germline V CDR1 and CDR2: KGHDR, SFDVKD.

The rearrangement uses TRBV19 and TRBJ1-5, with 11 bases lining up with TRBD1. CDR1 and CDR2 (germline): LNHDA, SQIVND (reference sequence). V lost 5 bases to trimming and J lost 4 bases; unmatched junction nucleotides: 7. The CDR3 is 16 amino acids. CDR3 protein: CASSVAGTGGNQPQHF. The CDR3 DNA reads TGTGCCAGTAGTGTCGCCGGGACAGGGGGGAATCAGCCCCAGCATTTT.

This clone has a single count. V is TRBV21-1 and J is TRBJ2-7; TRBD2, the D gene given by the table, was not confirmed from the DNA. TRBV21-1 is reported as a pseudogene. This CDR3 spans 17 amino acids. The CDR3 protein is CASSKVFLAVYSYEQYF. CDR3 DNA sequence: TGTGCCAGCAGCAAAGTTTTTCTAGCGGTTTACTCCTACGAGCAGTACTTC.

This chain uses TRBV9 with TRBJ1-2; D remains unclear. This CDR3 spans 14 amino acids. Trimming cost V 0 bases and J 5 bases, with 11 bases left between them. The germline V gene encodes CDR1 SGDLS and CDR2 YYNGEE. Here the CDR3 DNA reads TGTGCCAGCAGCGTAGACTCTAACCCTTATGGCTACACCTTC. Its protein is CASSVDSNPYGYTF.

This clone was detected only once. The J gene is TRBJ2-1, the V gene TRBV27; D is undetermined. Trimming cost V 2 bases and J 8 bases, with 13 bases left between them. Germline assignment: CDR1 MNHEY and CDR2 SMNVEV (reference sequence). This CDR3 is 14 amino acids long. The CDR3, as DNA: TGTGCCAGCAGTTTAACCAACCACATGGATGAGCAGTTCTTC. As protein: CASSLTNHMDEQFF.

The chain employs TRBV29-1 and TRBJ1-2; 9 bases map to TRBD1. The germline gives CDR1 SQVTM, CDR2 ANQGSEA. The CDR3 is 17 residues long. Trimming cost V 8 bases and J 0 bases; bases outside gene matches: 16. CDR3 nucleotide sequence: TGCAGCTTGCGCGGCACAGGGGGCTATTGGGCTAACTATGGCTACACCTTC. It translates to CSLRGTGGYWANYGYTF.

This sequence joins TRBV5-1 and TRBJ2-5, with 10 nucleotides matching TRBD2. Trimming cost V 2 bases and J 4 bases; bases outside gene matches: 11. There are 17 residues in the CDR3. Looked up from germline, CDR1 is SGHRS and CDR2 is YFSETQ. DNA of the CDR3: TGCGCCAGCAGCTTCGACAGGGGACTAGCGAGACGAGAGACCCAGTACTTC. Its protein product is CASSFDRGLARRETQYF.

The J gene is TRBJ2-5, the V gene TRBV5-1; 12 nucleotides match TRBD2. Germline CDR1 SGHRS, CDR2 YFSETQ. CDR3 length equals 15 residues. The V and J ends lost 4 bases and 5 bases, in that order; junction bases with no gene match: 6. Written as DNA, the CDR3 is TGCGCCAGCAGCACCCTCGGGACTAGCGGGGAGACCCAGTACTTC. Translation: CASSTLGTSGETQYF.

The chain has TRBV28 and TRBJ2-7; D perhaps matches TRBD1 (7 bases). The V gene lost 10 bases and the J gene lost 0 bases, with 16 bases spanning the gap. The CDR3 spans 14 residues. Per germline, CDR1 MDHEN and CDR2 SYDVKM. CDR3 protein: CAIQGGPFSYEQYF. CDR3 bases: TGTGCCATCCAGGGGGGTCCTTTCTCCTACGAGCAGTACTTC. Full variable domain (outside the CDR3, taken from reference TRBV28 and TRBJ2-7): DVKVTQSSRYLVKRTGEKVFLECVQDMDHENMFWYRQDPGLGLRLIYFSYDVKMKEKGDIPEGYSVSREKKERFSLILESASTNQTSMYLCAIQGGPFSYEQYFGPGTRLTVT.

The rearrangement joins TRBV19 to TRBJ2-1; 8 bases align to TRBD2. In germline, CDR1 is LNHDA, CDR2 SQIVND (reference sequence). V lost 2 bases, J lost 5 bases, and 2 bases stayed unmatched. The CDR3 is 14 amino acids. CDR3 protein: CASSIQLADNEQFF. The CDR3, as DNA: TGTGCCAGTAGTATACAACTAGCGGACAATGAGCAGTTCTTC.

In regard to this clone: The junction departs from the called germline gene at one end, perhaps through a read error. The gene calls are TRBV20-1 and TRBJ2-3; tentative D call: TRBD2 (5 bases). The CDR3 runs 11 residues. CDR1 and CDR2 (germline): DFQATT, SNEGSKA (reference sequence). In DNA, the CDR3 is TGCAGTGCTAGAGTAGGGAACTTGAGGGATTTT. Protein product: CSARVGNLRDF.

The genes are TRBV19 and TRBJ1-2; TRBD1 matches at 7 bases. Per germline, CDR1 LNHDA and CDR2 SQIVND (reference sequence). This CDR3 region has 16 residues. After removal of 1 base from V and 7 bases from J, the junction contained 12 bases not matched to a gene. CDR3 region: CASSIGIRGRTAGYTF. CDR3 sequence (DNA): TGTGCCAGTAGTATAGGAATAAGGGGGCGGACTGCTGGCTACACCTTC.

The chain uses TRBV5-1 and TRBJ1-1, with D uncertain. The germline V and J ends were trimmed by 0 bases and 1 base, with 16 bases remaining between them. Germline CDR1 reads SGHRS; CDR2 reads YFSETQ. The CDR3 spans 17 residues. The CDR3 bases are TGCGCCAGCAGCTTGGAATTAGGCGGTTTCGAGAACACTGAAGCTTTCTTT. It encodes CASSLELGGFENTEAFF.

The chain couples TRBV24-1 to TRBJ2-7, with a weak D call TRBD2 (6 bases). The CDR3 spans 15 residues. V lost 9 bases, J lost 6 bases, and 23 bases lay in between. Germline lookup yields CDR1 KGHDR and CDR2 SFDVKD. Written as DNA, the CDR3 is TGTGCCACCGTAGACACCCAGGTCAGTAGCGGCGAGCAGTACTTC. Amino acid sequence: CATVDTQVSSGEQYF.

The rearrangement joins TRBV4-1 to TRBJ2-7; 7 bases map to TRBD2. The CDR3 has 15 residues. Per the germline V gene, CDR1 is MGHRA and CDR2 is YSYEKL. V lost 0 bases and J lost 6; bases outside the gene matches: 8. This CDR3 is CASSQDLRRGVEQYF. The CDR3 DNA sequence: TGCGCCAGCAGCCAAGATTTAAGACGGGGGGTCGAGCAGTACTTC.

The chain employs TRBV5-1 and TRBJ1-2; the match to TRBD1 covers 7 bases. J was trimmed by 0 bases and V by 0 bases; bases with no gene match: 5. Per the germline V gene, CDR1 is SGHRS and CDR2 is YFSETQ. The CDR3 totals 16 residues. The DNA for the CDR3 is TGCGCCAGCAGCTTGGGACAGGGCCTAGCTAACTATGGCTACACCTTC. This translates into CASSLGQGLANYGYTF.

The chain recombines TRBV21-1 with TRBJ2-2; TRBD2, the table's D call, was not compared with the DNA. TRBV21-1 is a recognized pseudogene. The CDR3 sequence is 17 residues long. CDR3 residues: CASSNHKPEGYTGELFF. CDR3 bases: TGTGCCAGCAGCAATCACAAACCCGAGGGCTACACCGGGGAGCTGTTTTTT.

The chain has TRBV7-2 and TRBJ2-3, with 8 bases fitting TRBD2. Germline V lookup: CDR1 SGHTA, CDR2 FQGNSA. J was trimmed by 5 bases and V by 8 bases; bases with no gene match: 12. The CDR3 runs 15 residues. The CDR3 region has the DNA TGTGCCAGCGGCCCCGGGGGGGCAGTAAAAGATACGCAGTATTTT. It codes for CASGPGGAVKDTQYF. Variable domain in full (rest from reference TRBV7-2 and TRBJ2-3): GAGVSQSPSNKVTEKGKDVELRCDPISGHTALYWYRQSLGQGLEFLIYFQGNSAPDKSGLPSDRFSAERTGGSVSTLTIQRTQQEDSAVYLCASGPGGAVKDTQYFGPGTRLTVL.

This clone occurred a few times. The chain carries TRBV7-9 and TRBJ1-5; D perhaps matches TRBD1 (5 bases). This CDR3 comprises 14 residues. CDR1 and CDR2 (germline): SEHNR, FQNEAQ (reference sequence). Trimming took 5 bases from V and 3 from J, leaving 11 bases between them. CDR3 amino acids: CASSTRGDNQPQHF. The CDR3 nucleotides read TGTGCCAGCAGCACTCGGGGGGACAATCAGCCCCAGCATTTT.

The V gene is TRBV4-1, the J gene TRBJ2-1; 11 bases line up with TRBD2. Losses at the gene ends were 5 bases for V and 6 bases for J; bases not matched to a gene: 3. Germline V CDR1 and CDR2: MGHRA, YSYEKL. The CDR3 sequence is 14 residues long. The CDR3 DNA is TGCGCCAGCAGCACTAGCGGGAGTCGCAATGAGCAGTTCTTC. Protein sequence: CASSTSGSRNEQFF.

In its sample, this clone was seen a few times. V is TRBV28 and J is TRBJ2-3, with 7 bases that match TRBD1. The CDR3 length is 13 residues. Per germline, CDR1 MDHEN and CDR2 SYDVKM. Trimming at V came to 6 bases and at J to 5 bases, leaving 5 bases not matched to a gene. CDR3 nucleotides: TGTGCCAGCAGGGGACAGTGGGTAGATACGCAGTATTTT. Translating gives CASRGQWVDTQYF.